This record concerns one T cell receptor beta chain sequence. This clone's antigen is unknown. No per-base quality is available; no much larger clone lies one base away. The immunoSEQ Assay, a bias-controlled multiplex PCR, was used to amplify TCRbeta CDR3 regions from genomic DNA. Processing in the source paper ran as follows. Nucleated cell counts per sample were estimated from amplification of reference gene primers within the assay. To quantify the absolute abundance of each unique TCRbeta CDR3 rearrangement, sequence reads were collapsed and filtered. Productive Simpson clonality was computed per sample as the square root of Simpson's diversity index over productive rearrangements. Not all clones reach the TCRdb copy of this immuneACCESS table, which keeps in-frame sequences only. Checked studies attribute under half of the gap to unresolved V genes and leave the rest unexplained. Clone size and the V and J calls come from that table; the DNA yielded D and trimming. The sample table shows roughly 130,000 clones, and 88% are seen once. Jointly, the top ten make up more than 2.5% of the sample.

This specimen belongs to a study of blood T cell repertoires in COVID-19 (TCRdb year 2020). Concerning the study at large: Samples from collaborators originated in the United States, Italy and Spain and spanned both the acute and convalescent phases of COVID-19. Deeply sampled blood TCRbeta repertoires from subjects exposed to, actively infected with, or recovered from COVID-19 were included in the dataset. The samples were drawn from two sources: the first 160 participants of the ongoing ImmuneRACE study, and some 1,300 subjects contributed by 6 global collaborators. The repertoires were released in a freely available public database intended as a resource for research on the immune response to SARS-CoV-2. Sample metadata almost always included a de-identified subject ID, COVID-19 status, age in years and sex. Where available, HLA class I and class II types were taken from metadata supplied by the sample provider and were not determined by assay-based typing. The material from the prospective study consisted of cDNA or gDNA derived from T cells, B-cell-depleted T cells, or PBMCs. Study-wide findings and limitations: Clinical and demographic metadata were provided uncurated, with the amount varying by source and participant.

At one collaborating source in Seattle, patients were enrolled during active infection and were followed longitudinally through the course of disease. Whole blood was collected in K2EDTA tubes by collaborating institutions according to the institutions' own protocols. For TCRbeta analysis, collaborator samples were shipped as frozen whole blood, as isolated PBMCs, or as DNA extracted from either sample type. Sequencing was carried out using peripheral blood. The TCR comes from a human donor with COVID-19, enrolled during active disease. The donor label of this sample is uncertain.

The CDR3 sequence is CSVGTGDGTEAFF. The DNA sequence is TGCAGCGTTGGGACAGGGGATGGCACTGAAGCTTTCTTT. This chain joins TRBV29-1 to TRBJ1-1; TRBD1 fits 9 bases in the junction. From its cysteine to its phenylalanine, the CDR3 spans 13 amino acids. Only the CDR3 DNA stays, 39 bases, in frame from base 1. The germline V gene encodes CDR1 SQVTM and CDR2 ANQGSEA. Trimming takes 4 bases off V and 4 bases off J; junction bases not matched to a gene: 4.